Listed here are 24 T cell receptor beta chains from one sample, sequenced in a study of graft-versus-host responses after intestinal transplantation (dated by TCRdb to the early 2020s). Libraries were constructed by the immunoSEQ multiplex PCR assay. Held by TCRdb, this immuneACCESS table contains in-frame sequences only and omits some clones. Under half of the omission traces to an unresolved V gene where checked; the cause of the rest is unknown. The sample has over 70,000 clones on record, 90% of them singletons. Less than 4.5% of the sample goes to the ten largest clones. The antigens for these receptors are not known. What this sample's time point label stands for: cells obtained before transplantation from donor or recipient. The sequencing here drew on unstimulated CD8+ T cells sorted from spleen or lymph node cells, taken before transplant. Source of these receptors: a human donor who was the organ donor for an intestinal transplant.

The chain recombines TRBV6-1 with TRBJ2-5, with unresolved D. V was trimmed by 11 bases and J by 0 bases, leaving 10 bases between them. The CDR3 totals 12 residues. The germline V gene has CDR1 MNHNS and CDR2 SASEGT. The CDR3 DNA reads TGTGCCGGGCGAAGGTACCAAGAGACCCAGTACTTC. Translation: CAGRRYQETQYF.

The V and J genes are TRBV5-3 and TRBJ1-4; TRBD1 matches 7 bases. TRBV5-3 is recorded as an ORF, its role being uncertain. The V segment lost 1 base and the J segment 6 bases; nucleotides outside the gene matches: 3. CDR3 size: 14 residues. CDR3: CARSLNRGDEKLFF. For the CDR3, the DNA is TGTGCCAGAAGCTTGAACAGGGGTGATGAAAAACTGTTTTTT.

The CDR3 loop is CASSSQAWNEQFF. CDR3 DNA: TGTGCCAGCAGTTCTCAAGCGTGGAATGAGCAGTTCTTC. The chain is built from TRBV28 and TRBJ2-1; D gene ambiguous. V lost 4 bases and J lost 7, with 11 bases in between. The CDR3 extends over 13 amino acids. CDR1 MDHEN and CDR2 SYDVKM come from the germline V gene.

The gene calls are TRBV2 and TRBJ1-5; perhaps TRBD1 as D (6 bases). The CDR3 is 15 amino acids. In germline, CDR1 is SNHLY, CDR2 FYNNEI. V lost 2 bases and J 5 bases, leaving 13 bases between the germline ends. CDR3 in amino acids: CASSERGAPYQPQHF. CDR3 sequence (DNA): TGTGCCAGCAGTGAACGGGGGGCGCCCTATCAGCCCCAGCATTTT.

The V gene is TRBV5-6, the J gene TRBJ2-7; D is possibly TRBD1 (6 bases). Between the trimmed V and J ends, which lost 4 bases and 4 bases, there was a span of 12 bases. Germline V lookup: CDR1 SGHDT, CDR2 YYEEEE. The CDR3 runs to 13 residues. The CDR3 DNA reads TGTGCCAGCAGCACTGGGACATCTTACGAGCAGTACGTC. Encoded protein: CASSTGTSYEQYV.

The chain links TRBV6-1 to TRBJ2-3; a weak D match, TRBD2 (7 bases). The germline V and J ends were trimmed by 7 bases and 0 bases, with 14 bases remaining between them. Germline values: CDR1 MNHNS, CDR2 SASEGT. The CDR3 extends over 15 amino acids. CDR3 coding DNA: TGTGCCAGCACTCCGGGGGGCTATAGCACAGATACGCAGTATTTT. Protein sequence: CASTPGGYSTDTQYF.

V and J are TRBV7-2 and TRBJ2-1, with TRBD2 matching 8 bases. Germline CDR1 and CDR2: SGHTA and FQGNSA. The CDR3 contains 14 residues. V lost 1 base and J lost 9; bases outside the gene matches: 5. DNA for the CDR3: TGTGCCAGCAGCTTAGGCGGGGGGTTAGTTGAGCAGTTCTTC. Amino acids: CASSLGGGLVEQFF. The whole variable domain, remainder taken from reference TRBV7-2 and TRBJ2-1, is GAGVSQSPSNKVTEKGKDVELRCDPISGHTALYWYRQSLGQGLEFLIYFQGNSAPDKSGLPSDRFSAERTGGSVSTLTIQRTQQEDSAVYLCASSLGGGLVEQFFGPGTRLTVL.

This chain uses TRBV13 with TRBJ2-6; D gene ambiguous. V was clipped by 5 bases and J by 0 bases, with 8 bases between them. CDR1 and CDR2 from the germline V gene are PRHDT and FYEKMQ (reference sequence). The CDR3 sequence is 15 residues long. The CDR3 sequence: CASSVRDSGANVLTF. CDR3 nucleotide sequence: TGTGCCAGCAGCGTGAGAGACTCTGGGGCCAACGTCCTGACTTTC. Together with reference TRBV13 and TRBJ2-6, the CDR3 gives the full variable domain: AAGVIQSPRHLIKEKRETATLKCYPIPRHDTVYWYQQGPGQDPQFLISFYEKMQSDKGSIPDRFSAQQFSDYHSELNMSSLELGDSALYFCASSVRDSGANVLTFGAGSRLTVL.

The chain is built from TRBV4-1 and TRBJ1-1; the match to TRBD1 covers 8 bases. V shed 1 base, J shed 2 bases, and the junction held 6 bases outside the gene matches. Germline V gene data show CDR1 as MGHRA and CDR2 as YSYEKL. The CDR3 totals 16 residues. As DNA, the CDR3 is TGCGCCAGCAGCCAAGCCGGGACAGGAGCTAACACTGAAGCTTTCTTT. Encoded protein: CASSQAGTGANTEAFF.

The gene calls are TRBV6-5 and TRBJ2-3; D gene unclear. V was trimmed by 2 bases and J by 5 bases, leaving 14 bases between them. There are 15 residues in the CDR3. The V gene's germline CDR1 is MNHEY and CDR2 SVGAGI. CDR3: CASSYMGYSLDTQYF. CDR3 bases: TGTGCCAGCAGTTACATGGGCTACTCGCTAGATACGCAGTATTTT.

With regard to this clone: This sample includes further DNA sequences coding for the same CDR3. This chain joins TRBV30 and TRBJ1-1; D unclear. Looked up from germline, CDR1 is GTSNPN and CDR2 is SVGIG (reference sequence). V was trimmed by 0 bases and J by 0 bases, leaving 11 bases between them. This CDR3 contains 15 residues. The CDR3 nucleotides are TGTGCCTGGAGTGTACTGCTGAACCTGAACACTGAAGCTTTCTTT. This encodes CAWSVLLNLNTEAFF.

The chain carries TRBV5-6 and TRBJ2-3, with TRBD2 as a possible D gene (6 bases). Looked up from germline, CDR1 is SGHDT and CDR2 is YYEEEE. The CDR3 extends over 15 amino acids. Trimming stripped 2 bases from V and 0 bases from J, with 10 bases between. The CDR3 DNA sequence: TGTGCCAGCAGCTTAACCGGGGGTAGCACAGATACGCAGTATTTT. This translates into CASSLTGGSTDTQYF.

V is TRBV27 and J is TRBJ2-3; 10 positions match TRBD2. The CDR3 consists of 14 residues. Per germline, CDR1 MNHEY and CDR2 SMNVEV (reference sequence). Trimming took 6 bases from V and 6 from J; bases not matched to a gene: 6. This CDR3 is CASRQAGGPDTQYF. The CDR3 DNA reads as TGTGCCAGCAGACAAGCGGGGGGGCCGGATACGCAGTATTTT.

The chain has TRBV27 and TRBJ2-7; D is perhaps TRBD1 (6 bases). Germline loops: CDR1 MNHEY, CDR2 SMNVEV (reference sequence). The V and J ends lost 8 bases and 2 bases respectively, with 10 bases between them. This CDR3 region has 12 residues. The CDR3 loop reads CASGWGPYEQYV. The CDR3 DNA is TGTGCCAGCGGATGGGGGCCCTACGAGCAGTACGTC.

The rearrangement uses TRBV11-2 and TRBJ2-4; D is ambiguous. Germline-derived CDR1 and CDR2 are SGHAT and FQNNGV. Trimming cost V 4 bases and J 6 bases, with 16 bases left between them. The CDR3 loop spans 15 amino acids. The CDR3 coding sequence is TGTGCCAGCAGCTCTGACTCAGAGAATCCAAACATTCAGTACTTC. This translates into CASSSDSENPNIQYF. Filled out from reference TRBV11-2 and TRBJ2-4, the complete variable domain reads EAGVAQSPRYKIIEKRQSVAFWCNPISGHATLYWYQQILGQGPKLLIQFQNNGVVDDSQLPKDRFSAERLKGVDSTLKIQPAKLEDSAVYLCASSSDSENPNIQYFGAGTRLSVL.

The chain links TRBV9 to TRBJ2-6, with D tentatively TRBD2 (5 bases). The ends were cut back, 3 bases at V and 0 bases at J, with 25 bases in the middle. CDR1 is SGDLS and CDR2 is YYNGEE in the germline V gene. The CDR3 extends over 21 amino acids. Here the CDR3 reads CASSGDALSRAPISGANVLTF. In DNA form, the CDR3 reads TGTGCCAGCAGCGGAGACGCCCTGTCGAGGGCCCCCATCTCTGGGGCCAACGTCCTGACTTTC.

The chain carries TRBV7-9 and TRBJ2-3; a possible D gene is TRBD1 (5 bases). The CDR3 extends over 15 amino acids. The V and J ends lost 6 bases and 0 bases respectively, with 13 bases between them. Germline loops: CDR1 SEHNR, CDR2 FQNEAQ (reference sequence). The CDR3 sequence is CASSRPGSSTDTQYF. CDR3 sequence (DNA): TGTGCCAGCAGTAGGCCAGGGTCTAGCACAGATACGCAGTATTTT.

The chain combines TRBV19 with TRBJ2-7; 7 nucleotides line up with TRBD2. Trimming took 6 bases from V and 4 from J; bases not matched to a gene: 3. From germline, CDR1 is LNHDA and CDR2 SQIVND (reference sequence). The CDR3 extends over 12 amino acids. For the CDR3, the DNA is TGTGCCAGTAGGCGGGGGATATACGAGCAGTACGTC. Its translation is CASRRGIYEQYV.

This clone appeared once. V is TRBV30 and J is TRBJ1-3; D call uncertain. The CDR3 is 17 residues long. CDR1 and CDR2 (germline): GTSNPN, SVGIG (reference sequence). Deletions cut 4 bases from V and 4 bases from J, with 23 bases between. This CDR3 is CAWTSLDVSWMGNTIYF. DNA for the CDR3: TGTGCCTGGACCTCACTAGACGTCTCCTGGATGGGAAACACCATATATTTT.

V is TRBV6-1 and J is TRBJ2-2, with 7 bases fitting TRBD2. The CDR3 covers 15 residues. From germline, CDR1 is MNHNS and CDR2 SASEGT. V lost 2 bases, J lost 7 bases, and 7 bases stayed unmatched. CDR3 in DNA: TGTGCCAGCAGTGAAAACGGAGGGACTATCGGGGAGCTGTTTTTT. As protein: CASSENGGTIGELFF.

The CDR3 protein is CASSEARVYEQYV. CDR3 nucleotide sequence: TGTGCCAGCAGTGAAGCCCGGGTCTACGAGCAGTACGTC. The chain has TRBV6-1 and TRBJ2-7; D uncertain. The CDR3 loop spans 13 amino acids. V was cut by 0 bases and J by 3 bases, with 6 bases left in between. Germline CDR1 MNHNS, CDR2 SASEGT.

The chain links TRBV9 to TRBJ2-1, with 8 bases aligning to TRBD2. The CDR3 contains 14 residues. Germline CDR1 reads SGDLS; CDR2 reads YYNGEE. Trimming cost V 7 bases and J 7 bases; bases outside gene matches: 10. The CDR3 bases are TGTGCCAGCGGCACGGGGGGGCCGCGTAATGAGCAGTTCTTC. This gives the protein CASGTGGPRNEQFF.

The genes are TRBV5-5 and TRBJ1-2; D remains ambiguous. This CDR3 comprises 11 residues. The germline CDR1 and CDR2 sequences are SGHKS and YYEKEE (reference sequence). Trimming removed 3 bases from V and 8 bases from J, with 8 bases in between. The CDR3 DNA reads TGTGCCAGCAGCTGGGGAGAGGGCTACACCTTC. Translating gives CASSWGEGYTF.

V gene TRBV4-1 combines with J gene TRBJ2-1, with D possibly TRBD2 on 5 matching bases. The V gene lost 1 base and the J gene lost 4 bases, with 14 bases spanning the gap. This CDR3 region has 16 residues. CDR1 is MGHRA, CDR2 YSYEKL, per germline. In DNA, the CDR3 is TGCGCCAGCAGCCAAGTGGCCAGCGGAATATACAATGAGCAGTTCTTC. Translating it yields CASSQVASGIYNEQFF.